A single sample gave rise to the 17 T cell receptor beta chains below, sequenced in a study of chemoradiotherapy in HPV16-positive cancers (dated by TCRdb to the early 2020s). The receptor library was made with the immunoSEQ multiplex PCR assay. Held by TCRdb, this immuneACCESS table contains in-frame sequences only and omits some clones. Under half of the omission traces to an unresolved V gene where checked; the cause of the rest is unknown. The table for this sample lists over 15,000 clones; more than 75% of them were counted only once. Of the sample, over 3.5% falls within the top ten clones. Material: blood, obtained from a patient who underwent chemoradiotherapy. All receptors derive from a human donor with HPV-associated anogenital cancer.

This clone has just a few counts. This chain connects TRBV7-2 to TRBJ2-1; a possible D gene is TRBD2 (6 bases). The V end lost 5 bases, the J end lost 1 base, and 15 bases lay between the germline ends. The CDR3 is 16 residues long. From germline, CDR1 is SGHTA and CDR2 FQGNSA. Here the CDR3 reads CASSPFGGSSYNEQFF. DNA for the CDR3: TGTGCCAGCAGCCCGTTCGGGGGTTCATCCTACAATGAGCAGTTCTTC. The variable domain in full, completed from reference TRBV7-2 and TRBJ2-1, reads GAGVSQSPSNKVTEKGKDVELRCDPISGHTALYWYRQSLGQGLEFLIYFQGNSAPDKSGLPSDRFSAERTGGSVSTLTIQRTQQEDSAVYLCASSPFGGSSYNEQFFGPGTRLTVL.

This chain joins TRBV29-1 and TRBJ2-5, with D unresolved. Germline CDR1 reads SQVTM; CDR2 reads ANQGSEA. V was cut by 3 bases and J by 0 bases, with 14 bases left in between. This CDR3 spans 15 amino acids. CDR3 DNA: TGCAGCGTTGAGTTTTCGGCAAGATACCAAGAGACCCAGTACTTC. Its translation is CSVEFSARYQETQYF.

The rearrangement links TRBV6-1 to TRBJ2-7; 7 nucleotides align to TRBD2. Germline values: CDR1 MNHNS, CDR2 SASEGT. The CDR3 extends over 18 amino acids. The V gene end was trimmed by 3 bases and the J gene end by 2 bases; junction bases not matched to a gene: 16. This CDR3 reads CASSDWRESLAATYEQYF. The CDR3 nucleotides are TGTGCCAGCAGTGACTGGCGGGAATCTCTAGCGGCGACCTACGAGCAGTACTTC.

V usage is TRBV5-6 and J usage is TRBJ1-1; 7 positions agree with TRBD1. The CDR3 has 16 amino acids. Trimming at V came to 2 bases and at J to 0 bases, leaving 7 bases not matched to a gene. Germline-derived CDR1 and CDR2 are SGHDT and YYEEEE. The CDR3 DNA follows: TGTGCCAGCAGCTTCCGGACCGGGACAGTGAACACTGAAGCTTTCTTT. It is translated as CASSFRTGTVNTEAFF.

The J gene is TRBJ1-1, the V gene TRBV19, with D possibly being TRBD1 (6 bases). This CDR3 has 15 residues. Trimming took off 6 bases at V and 1 base at J, with 15 bases between the two ends. Germline V gene data show CDR1 as LNHDA and CDR2 as SQIVND (reference sequence). The CDR3 reads CASSPPWGPNTEAFF. The CDR3, as DNA: TGTGCCAGTAGCCCCCCGTGGGGGCCGAACACTGAAGCTTTCTTT.

V is TRBV7-2 and J is TRBJ1-1; 7 nucleotides agree with TRBD1. In germline, CDR1 is SGHTA, CDR2 FQGNSA. CDR3 length: 16 residues. V lost 5 bases to trimming and J lost 2 bases; unmatched junction nucleotides: 11. Written as DNA, the CDR3 is TGTGCCAGCAGCGGTCGGAGGGGGCAGGGAAACACTGAAGCTTTCTTT. Amino acid sequence: CASSGRRGQGNTEAFF.

The chain employs TRBV6-4 and TRBJ2-1, with D possibly TRBD2 on 5 matching bases. This CDR3 comprises 16 residues. Germline V gene sequence: CDR1 MRHNA, CDR2 SNTAGT. Deletions cut 0 bases from V and 11 bases from J, with 20 bases between. The CDR3 loop is CASSDSGVDPIGKQFF. The CDR3 bases are TGTGCCAGCAGTGACTCTGGGGTAGACCCGATCGGGAAGCAGTTCTTC.

V is TRBV7-9 and J is TRBJ2-7, with D unclear. Trimming left V 3 bases short and J 1 base short, with 13 bases between. The germline CDR1 and CDR2 sequences are SEHNR and FQNEAQ (reference sequence). This CDR3 spans 15 amino acids. The CDR3 here is CASSLKEVPSYEQYF. DNA for the CDR3: TGTGCCAGCAGCTTGAAAGAGGTACCGTCCTACGAGCAGTACTTC.

The chain joins TRBV5-4 to TRBJ2-2; the match to TRBD1 covers 7 bases. The germline gives CDR1 SGHNT, CDR2 YYREEE (reference sequence). Trimming at V came to 4 bases and at J to 3 bases, leaving 6 bases not matched to a gene. This CDR3 comprises 15 residues. The CDR3 bases are TGTGCCAGCAGCCCCGGGACAGCCTACACCGGGGAGCTGTTTTTT. Translation: CASSPGTAYTGELFF.

The CDR3 DNA follows: TGTGCCAGCAGCCCAGGGACAGGCGCCCAGCCCCAGCATTTT. This sequence encodes CASSPGTGAQPQHF. J is TRBJ1-5 and V is TRBV28; 8 positions agree with TRBD1. With 6 bases clipped from V and 7 bases from J, the junction kept 8 bases outside the gene matches. CDR3 length: 14 residues. CDR1 MDHEN and CDR2 SYDVKM come from the germline V gene.

This clone occurred once. The rearrangement uses TRBV10-2 and TRBJ2-2; 7 bases map to TRBD2. This CDR3 has 15 residues. J was trimmed by 5 bases and V by 3 bases; bases with no gene match: 6. In germline, CDR1 is WSHSY, CDR2 SAAADI. The CDR3 is CASSEAGKWTGELFF. The CDR3 nucleotides are TGCGCCAGCAGTGAAGCGGGGAAGTGGACCGGGGAGCTGTTTTTT.

The rearrangement joins TRBV28 to TRBJ2-7; 11 nucleotides agree with TRBD1. Looked up from germline, CDR1 is MDHEN and CDR2 is SYDVKM. The junction had 6 bases not matched to a gene; V was cut back by 5 bases and J by 0 bases. This CDR3 contains 16 residues. The CDR3 sequence is CASSLAGQGASYEQYF. The CDR3 bases are TGTGCCAGCAGTCTCGCAGGACAGGGGGCCTCCTACGAGCAGTACTTC.

The DNA of the CDR3 is TGTGCCAGCAGCGTGACCACAGGGTGGGGCGAGCAGTACTTC. Its translation is CASSVTTGWGEQYF. This chain links TRBV7-2 with TRBJ2-7, with a weak D call TRBD1 (6 bases). This CDR3 comprises 14 residues. The germline V gene encodes CDR1 SGHTA and CDR2 FQGNSA. With 5 bases removed from V and 6 bases from J, the gap between germline ends came to 17 bases.

The V and J genes are TRBV11-2 and TRBJ1-1; no reliable D call. CDR3 size: 13 residues. V was cut by 0 bases and J by 3 bases, with 5 bases left in between. Germline-derived CDR1 and CDR2 are SGHAT and FQNNGV. Here the CDR3 DNA reads TGTGCCAGCAGCTTAGATGTAGACACTGAAGCTTTCTTT. This gives the protein CASSLDVDTEAFF.

This clone is medium-sized in the sample. This rearrangement joins TRBV6-4 to TRBJ1-1; no clear D. The germline CDR1 and CDR2 sequences are MRHNA and SNTAGT. This CDR3 has 13 amino acids. V was shortened by 0 bases and J by 1 base, with 3 bases between the two germline ends. The CDR3 DNA follows: TGTGCCAGCAGTGACTCAGAGAACACTGAAGCTTTCTTT. Encoded protein: CASSDSENTEAFF.

The V call is TRBV15, the J call TRBJ1-5; D is unresolved. Germline V gives CDR1 LNHNV, CDR2 YYDKDF (reference sequence). V gave up 5 bases and J gave up 5 bases, with 10 bases separating them. CDR3 length equals 13 residues. The CDR3 DNA sequence: TGTGCCACCAGCCAGGAAAGGGATCAGCCCCAGCATTTT. This encodes CATSQERDQPQHF.

The V gene is TRBV29-1, the J gene TRBJ2-6, with D tentatively TRBD1 or TRBD2 (5 bases each). The germline V and J ends were trimmed by 3 bases and 4 bases, with 10 bases remaining between them. The CDR3 spans 14 residues. Germline CDR1 SQVTM, CDR2 ANQGSEA. The CDR3 loop reads CSVDFGTGANVLTF. The CDR3 nucleotides read TGCAGCGTTGATTTTGGGACCGGGGCCAACGTCCTGACTTTC.